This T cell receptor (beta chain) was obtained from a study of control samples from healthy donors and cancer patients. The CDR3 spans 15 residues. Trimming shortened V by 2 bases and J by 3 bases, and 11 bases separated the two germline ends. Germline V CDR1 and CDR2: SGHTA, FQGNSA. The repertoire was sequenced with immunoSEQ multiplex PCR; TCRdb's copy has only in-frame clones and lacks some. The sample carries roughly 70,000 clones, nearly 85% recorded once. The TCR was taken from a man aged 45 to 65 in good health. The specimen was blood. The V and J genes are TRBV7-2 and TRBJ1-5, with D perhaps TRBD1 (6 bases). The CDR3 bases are TGTGCCAGCAGCTTATTAGGGGGAATCAATCAGCCCCAGCATTTT. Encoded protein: CASSLLGGINQPQHF. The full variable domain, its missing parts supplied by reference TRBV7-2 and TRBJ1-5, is GAGVSQSPSNKVTEKGKDVELRCDPISGHTALYWYRQSLGQGLEFLIYFQGNSAPDKSGLPSDRFSAERTGGSVSTLTIQRTQQEDSAVYLCASSLLGGINQPQHFGDGTRLSIL.